This T cell receptor beta chain was identified during a study of cytomegalovirus exposure and HLA in healthy donors. As regards this clone: As yet, its antigen is unknown.

The germline CDR1 and CDR2 sequences are SGDLS and YYNGEE. The CDR3 runs to 16 residues. V lost 0 bases, J lost 4 bases, and 11 bases lay in between. PCR was performed using 60 Vbeta and 13 Jbeta primers. TCRdb's copy holds only in-frame clones and misses some; the assay was immunoSEQ multiplex PCR. The table lists over 150,000 clones, 82% of them singletons, with about 0.092% in the top ten. Findings and limits, study-wide: In vitro experiments confirmed that three CMV-associated chains were specific for CMV antigens.

The receptor comes from a boy aged 2 to 10 in good health and CMV-seronegative. The chain uses TRBV9 and TRBJ1-6; D may be TRBD1 (5 bases). Sequenced input: PBMCs. Here the CDR3 reads CASSVGAGGYNSPLHF. CDR3 nucleotide sequence: TGTGCCAGCAGCGTAGGGGCCGGGGGTTATAATTCACCCCTCCACTTT.